Each of the 14 T cell receptor beta chains below was sequenced from the same sample in a study of shared clonotypes between healthy human individuals. Measured with immunoSEQ multiplex PCR; TCRdb has only the in-frame clones, and not every one. This sample has 2 million to 3 million clones; 80% to 95% occur once, and the top ten carry around 0.4%. Input material: naive CD4+ T cells from PBMCs. The subset here: CD45RA+ positively selected. These TCRs come from a man younger than 30 in good health. Some clones in this sample may be carry-over from other donors' samples.

Turning to this clone: One junction end disagrees with the germline gene, perhaps due to a read error. The V call is TRBV19, the J call TRBJ1-2; possibly TRBD1 for D (5 bases). This CDR3 spans 12 amino acids. Germline V gene data show CDR1 as LNHDA and CDR2 as SQIVND (reference sequence). The CDR3 is CASSSRQTLFHF. The CDR3 coding sequence is TGTGCCAGTAGTTCCCGACAGACACTCTTTCACTTC. The full variable domain, completed using reference TRBV19 and TRBJ1-2, is DGGITQSPKYLFRKEGQNVTLSCEQNLNHDAMYWYRQDPGQGLRLIYYSQIVNDFQKGDIAEGYSVSREKKESFPLTVTSAQKNPTAFYLCASSSRQTLFHFGSGTRLTVV.

The rearrangement joins TRBV28 to TRBJ1-4, with no clear D. Germline loops: CDR1 MDHEN, CDR2 SYDVKM. Trimming took 6 bases from V and 1 from J, leaving 21 bases between them. This CDR3 has 18 residues. CDR3 sequence (DNA): TGTGCCAGCAGCCTCCGAGAGGGAGGTTTAGGAACTAATGAAAAACTGTTTTTT. It translates to CASSLREGGLGTNEKLFF.

The chain's CDR3 is CASSLLGSDIQYF. The DNA for the CDR3 is TGCGCCAGCAGCTTGTTGGGGTCGGACATTCAGTACTTC. The rearrangement links TRBV5-1 to TRBJ2-4; D is ambiguous. The CDR3 is made up of 13 amino acids. From germline, CDR1 is SGHRS and CDR2 YFSETQ. Trimming left V 1 base short and J 8 bases short, with 10 bases between.

The chain employs TRBV6-6 and TRBJ1-4; 9 bases are a match to TRBD1. The CDR3 length is 15 residues. The V segment lost 5 bases and the J segment 7 bases; nucleotides outside the gene matches: 8. Germline CDR1 is MNHNY and CDR2 is SVGAGI (reference sequence). Here the CDR3 DNA reads TGTGCCAGCAGTGACACCGGGACAGGGCTTGAAAAACTGTTTTTT. It is translated as CASSDTGTGLEKLFF.

V usage is TRBV28 and J usage is TRBJ1-4, with 7 bases that match TRBD1. The CDR3 runs to 17 residues. V trimming: 3 bases; J trimming: 3 bases; junction bases outside the gene matches: 10. Per germline, CDR1 MDHEN and CDR2 SYDVKM. The CDR3 DNA follows: TGTGCCAGCAGTTTCGCGGCCAGGGGGGAGGCTAATGAAAAACTGTTTTTT. Its protein is CASSFAARGEANEKLFF.

The sample holds one count of this clone. V and J are TRBV25-1 and TRBJ2-2; D perhaps matches TRBD1 (6 bases). The CDR3 covers 14 residues. From germline, CDR1 is MGHDK and CDR2 SYGVNS. V was shortened by 7 bases and J by 7 bases, with 16 bases between the two germline ends. The CDR3 loop reads CASKGVLSIGELFF. The CDR3 DNA reads as TGTGCCAGCAAGGGGGTCCTCTCCATCGGGGAGCTGTTTTTT.

The chain is built from TRBV6-6 and TRBJ2-7; D may be TRBD2 (6 bases). The germline V gene encodes CDR1 MNHNY and CDR2 SVGAGI (reference sequence). V was cut by 6 bases and J by 1 base, with 19 bases left in between. The CDR3 runs 16 residues. The CDR3 nucleotides are TGTGCCAGCAGCCCTCCACCCGGGACTTCGTCCTACGAGCAGTACTTC. It is translated as CASSPPPGTSSYEQYF.

The gene calls are TRBV5-5 and TRBJ1-1, with D unresolved. Deletions cut 0 bases from V and 4 bases from J, with 13 bases between. The CDR3 is 15 amino acids. Germline loops: CDR1 SGHKS, CDR2 YYEKEE (reference sequence). This CDR3 is CASSLGAGDGTEAFF. The CDR3 region has the DNA TGTGCCAGCAGCTTGGGAGCCGGGGATGGCACTGAAGCTTTCTTT.

V gene TRBV11-2 combines with J gene TRBJ1-2, with unresolved D. Germline lookup yields CDR1 SGHAT and CDR2 FQNNGV. V was clipped by 0 bases and J by 7 bases, with 9 bases between them. The CDR3 is made up of 13 amino acids. CDR3 protein: CASSLDPLIGYTF. CDR3 sequence (DNA): TGTGCCAGCAGCTTAGATCCCCTGATTGGCTACACCTTC.

The chain is built from TRBV10-3 and TRBJ1-2; 7 bases agree with TRBD1. There are 13 residues in the CDR3. J was trimmed by 6 bases and V by 6 bases; bases with no gene match: 7. Germline loops: CDR1 ENHRY, CDR2 SYGVKD. This chain's CDR3 is CAIRMDRSDGYTF. CDR3 DNA sequence: TGTGCCATCAGGATGGACAGGTCGGATGGCTACACCTTC.

Points on this clone: The same CDR3 can be traced to other DNA sequences in this sample. The chain has TRBV2 and TRBJ2-1; TRBD2 matches 11 bases. The CDR3 runs 16 residues. The germline gives CDR1 SNHLY, CDR2 FYNNEI. V lost 5 bases to trimming and J lost 0 bases; unmatched junction nucleotides: 3. The CDR3 loop reads CASSLTSGSSYNEQFF. The CDR3 region has the DNA TGTGCCAGCAGTTTAACTAGCGGGAGCTCCTACAATGAGCAGTTCTTC.

The J gene is TRBJ2-2, the V gene TRBV7-2, with 9 bases that match TRBD1. Germline assignment: CDR1 SGHTA and CDR2 FQGNSA. V dropped 5 bases and J dropped 5; count of bases not matched to a gene: 6. The length of the CDR3 is 15 residues. Written as DNA, the CDR3 is TGTGCCAGCAGCCCAGGGACAGGGTTTACCGGGGAGCTGTTTTTT. It yields the protein CASSPGTGFTGELFF.

Worth noting for this clone: The sample carries other DNA sequences with the same CDR3. The gene calls are TRBV7-8 and TRBJ2-7, with D uncertain. Per the germline V gene, CDR1 is SGHVS and CDR2 is FQNEAQ. This CDR3 is built from 11 residues. Between the trimmed V and J ends, which lost 1 base and 7 bases, there was a span of 5 bases. The CDR3 spells CASSLGREQYF. In nucleotides, the CDR3 is TGTGCCAGCAGCTTAGGAAGAGAGCAGTACTTC.

The V gene is TRBV14, the J gene TRBJ2-3; the D gene is possibly TRBD2 (6 bases). Germline values: CDR1 SGHDN, CDR2 FVKESK. The V and J ends lost 2 bases and 0 bases respectively, with 15 bases between them. The CDR3 covers 17 residues. CDR3 sequence reads: CASSQRWTSGSTDTQYF. The CDR3 bases are TGTGCCAGCAGCCAAAGGTGGACGAGCGGGAGCACAGATACGCAGTATTTT.